Listed below are T cell receptor beta chains from one sample, sequenced in a study of T cell responses to AZD1222 COVID-19 vaccine. Clones were read by immunoSEQ multiplex PCR, and TCRdb kept only the in-frame ones, dropping some. This repertoire shows some 200,000 clones, 80% to 95% found once; its top ten account for about 4%. The specimen was peripheral blood, collected on day 0 of AZD1222 vaccination. The origin of the receptors is an adult in good health. The CDR3 runs from the conserved cysteine through the conserved F or W. D genes are given only for firm matches. A row's size may be missing; if present it is once, few, many or a size class.

v_call: TRBV7-9
j_call: TRBJ2-1
d_call: TRBD1
clone_size: -
cdr3_nt: TGTGCCAGCAGCTACCCGGGACAGCCCATCGGCAATGAGCAGTTCTTC
cdr3_aa: CASSYPGQPIGNEQFF

v_call: TRBV6-5
j_call: TRBJ1-2
d_call: -
clone_size: -
cdr3_nt: TGTGCCAGCAGTTACTCGAGGTTAGGGACAAGAGGTGGCTACACCTTC
cdr3_aa: CASSYSRLGTRGGYTF

v_call: TRBV2
j_call: TRBJ1-6
d_call: -
clone_size: -
cdr3_nt: TGTGCCAGCAGTCTAGACTCCAATTCACCCCTCCACTTT
cdr3_aa: CASSLDSNSPLHF

v_call: TRBV4-2
j_call: TRBJ2-7
d_call: -
clone_size: -
cdr3_nt: TGTGCCAGCAGCCAAGGGGCCGAGCAGTACTTC
cdr3_aa: CASSQGAEQYF

v_call: TRBV14
j_call: TRBJ1-2
d_call: TRBD1
clone_size: once
cdr3_nt: TGTGCCAGCAGCCAAGATGGGCACAGGGGCTGGGGCTACACCTTC
cdr3_aa: CASSQDGHRGWGYTF

v_call: TRBV6-5
j_call: TRBJ1-1
d_call: -
clone_size: -
cdr3_nt: TGTGCCAGCAGTTACGGCAGGGTGAACACTGAAGCTTTCTTT
cdr3_aa: CASSYGRVNTEAFF

v_call: TRBV4-1
j_call: TRBJ1-1
d_call: -
clone_size: -
cdr3_nt: TGCGCCAGCAGCCACAACACTGAAGCTTTCTTT
cdr3_aa: CASSHNTEAFF

v_call: TRBV30
j_call: TRBJ2-2
d_call: -
clone_size: once
cdr3_nt: TGTGCCTGGACTTCCAATAGGGTCGGGAGGAACACCGGGGAGCTGTTTTTT
cdr3_aa: CAWTSNRVGRNTGELFF

v_call: TRBV7-9
j_call: TRBJ2-7
d_call: -
clone_size: -
cdr3_nt: TGTGCCAGCAGCTTTCCCATGGGAGGGGGCGAGCAGTACTTC
cdr3_aa: CASSFPMGGGEQYF

v_call: TRBV19
j_call: TRBJ1-1
d_call: -
clone_size: -
cdr3_nt: TGTGCCAGTAGTGACACAGGGTGGACTGAAGCTTTCTTT
cdr3_aa: CASSDTGWTEAFF

v_call: TRBV5-6
j_call: TRBJ1-1
d_call: TRBD1
clone_size: -
cdr3_nt: TGTGCCAGCAGCTTGACAGGGGGCATCACTGAAGCTTTCTTT
cdr3_aa: CASSLTGGITEAFF

v_call: TRBV27
j_call: TRBJ2-7
d_call: TRBD1
clone_size: -
cdr3_nt: TGTGCCAGCAGTTTATGGACAGGAGAATACGAGCAGTACTTC
cdr3_aa: CASSLWTGEYEQYF

v_call: TRBV9
j_call: TRBJ1-1
d_call: -
clone_size: -
cdr3_nt: TGTGCCAGCAGCGTAGATAACACTGAAGCTTTCTTT
cdr3_aa: CASSVDNTEAFF

v_call: TRBV7-9
j_call: TRBJ2-7
d_call: -
clone_size: -
cdr3_nt: TGTGCCAGCAGCTTAATAAGCTCCTACGAGCAGTACTTC
cdr3_aa: CASSLISSYEQYF

v_call: TRBV18
j_call: TRBJ1-1
d_call: TRBD1
clone_size: -
cdr3_nt: TGTGCCAGCTCTCTCGACAGGGACGCTGAAGCTTTCTTT
cdr3_aa: CASSLDRDAEAFF

v_call: TRBV30
j_call: TRBJ1-4
d_call: -
clone_size: -
cdr3_nt: TGTGCCTGGAGGATGCAGGGCGCTGAAAAACTGTTTTTT
cdr3_aa: CAWRMQGAEKLFF

v_call: TRBV6-5
j_call: TRBJ2-7
d_call: -
clone_size: -
cdr3_nt: TGTGCCAGCAGTTACTCAGGAGGATCCATATACGAGCAGTACTTC
cdr3_aa: CASSYSGGSIYEQYF

v_call: TRBV14
j_call: TRBJ2-1
d_call: TRBD2
clone_size: -
cdr3_nt: TGTGCCAGCAGCGTTGGACTAGCGGGAGGGGAGCAGTTCTTC
cdr3_aa: CASSVGLAGGEQFF

v_call: TRBV19
j_call: TRBJ2-7
d_call: -
clone_size: -
cdr3_nt: TGTGCCAGTAGTCAGCCGGGACGGATCTACGAGCAGTACTTC
cdr3_aa: CASSQPGRIYEQYF

v_call: TRBV6-5
j_call: TRBJ1-5
d_call: TRBD1
clone_size: few
cdr3_nt: TGTGCCAGCAGGCAGGGGGCTAATAGCAATCAGCCCCAGCATTTT
cdr3_aa: CASRQGANSNQPQHF

v_call: TRBV28
j_call: TRBJ1-4
d_call: -
clone_size: -
cdr3_nt: TGTGCCAGCAGTTACCAGGGAATCAAAACTAATGAAAAACTGTTTTTT
cdr3_aa: CASSYQGIKTNEKLFF

v_call: TRBV4-2
j_call: TRBJ1-1
d_call: -
clone_size: -
cdr3_nt: TGTGCCAGCAGCCCACAGGTGAACACTGAAGCTTTCTTT
cdr3_aa: CASSPQVNTEAFF

v_call: TRBV11-3
j_call: TRBJ2-1
d_call: TRBD2
clone_size: few
cdr3_nt: TGTGCCAGCAGCTCCAGGACTAGCGGGAGTTACAATGAGCAGTTCTTC
cdr3_aa: CASSSRTSGSYNEQFF

v_call: TRBV30
j_call: TRBJ1-6
d_call: -
clone_size: -
cdr3_nt: TGTGCCTGGGCGCTGGGACATGTACATTCACCCCTCCACTTT
cdr3_aa: CAWALGHVHSPLHF

v_call: TRBV11-2
j_call: TRBJ2-5
d_call: TRBD2
clone_size: -
cdr3_nt: TGTGCCAGCAGAATGAGCGGGGGTCGGGAGACCCAGTACTTC
cdr3_aa: CASRMSGGRETQYF

v_call: TRBV5-6
j_call: TRBJ1-1
d_call: -
clone_size: -
cdr3_nt: TGTGCCAGCAGCCGATTAAGGGGTTTTTTAAGAGCTTTCTTT
cdr3_aa: CASSRLRGFLRAFF

v_call: TRBV30
j_call: TRBJ1-3
d_call: -
clone_size: -
cdr3_nt: TGTGCCTGGAATTCTCTGGGCCTCCTTGGAAACACCATATATTTT
cdr3_aa: CAWNSLGLLGNTIYF

v_call: TRBV4-1
j_call: TRBJ1-4
d_call: -
clone_size: -
cdr3_nt: TGCGCCAGCAGCCAGGTACAGGGAATCGGGGAAAAACTGTTTTTT
cdr3_aa: CASSQVQGIGEKLFF

v_call: TRBV7-9
j_call: TRBJ1-2
d_call: -
clone_size: -
cdr3_nt: TGTGCCAGCAGCGGACACGCAGCGACTAACTATGGCTACACCTTC
cdr3_aa: CASSGHAATNYGYTF

v_call: TRBV5-4
j_call: TRBJ1-1
d_call: -
clone_size: -
cdr3_nt: TGTGCCAGCAGCTTAAACCGGAACTCGAACACTGAAGCTTTCTTT
cdr3_aa: CASSLNRNSNTEAFF

v_call: TRBV6-6
j_call: TRBJ2-1
d_call: TRBD2
clone_size: once
cdr3_nt: TGTGCCAGCAGTCCAAAGACTAGCGGGAGGATGCGGGTTGAGCAGTTCTTC
cdr3_aa: CASSPKTSGRMRVEQFF

v_call: TRBV6-5
j_call: TRBJ1-6
d_call: -
clone_size: -
cdr3_nt: TGTGCCAGCAGTTACTCGAGGCGGGATAATTCACCCCTCCACTTT
cdr3_aa: CASSYSRRDNSPLHF

v_call: TRBV6-6
j_call: TRBJ1-2
d_call: -
clone_size: -
cdr3_nt: TGTGCCAGCAGTCCTTTTATTAAGGGAAGGTTGGAGGAAAACTATGGCTACACCTTC
cdr3_aa: CASSPFIKGRLEENYGYTF

v_call: TRBV27
j_call: TRBJ1-6
d_call: -
clone_size: -
cdr3_nt: TGTGCCAGCAGTTTAGGGGGAAAGGATTCACCCCTCCACTTT
cdr3_aa: CASSLGGKDSPLHF

v_call: TRBV6-5
j_call: TRBJ1-2
d_call: -
clone_size: -
cdr3_nt: TGTGCCAGCAGCCGAACGACGGGGAACTATGGCTACACCTTC
cdr3_aa: CASSRTTGNYGYTF

v_call: TRBV7-8
j_call: TRBJ2-3
d_call: TRBD2
clone_size: -
cdr3_nt: TGTGCCAGCAGCCAGGGGGGACTAGCGGGAGTATATACGCAGTATTTT
cdr3_aa: CASSQGGLAGVYTQYF

v_call: TRBV18
j_call: TRBJ2-5
d_call: TRBD2
clone_size: -
cdr3_nt: TGTGCCAGCAGTGTGGGAGCGGGGGAGCCACAAGAGACCCAGTACTTC
cdr3_aa: CASSVGAGEPQETQYF

v_call: TRBV7-6
j_call: TRBJ2-2
d_call: TRBD1
clone_size: -
cdr3_nt: TGTGCCAGCAGCAGGACAGGGGGCAAAGAGACCGGGGAGCTGTTTTTT
cdr3_aa: CASSRTGGKETGELFF

v_call: TRBV4-1
j_call: TRBJ1-1
d_call: -
clone_size: -
cdr3_nt: TGCGCCAGCAGCCAGGGGGTCCATACTGAAGCTTTCTTT
cdr3_aa: CASSQGVHTEAFF

v_call: TRBV11-1
j_call: TRBJ1-6
d_call: -
clone_size: -
cdr3_nt: TGTGCCAGCAGCTCAAGGAATTCACCCCTCCACTTT
cdr3_aa: CASSSRNSPLHF

v_call: TRBV27
j_call: TRBJ2-7
d_call: -
clone_size: -
cdr3_nt: TGTGCCAGCACATTAACCCCAGTCGGAACCTACGAGCAGTACTTC
cdr3_aa: CASTLTPVGTYEQYF

v_call: TRBV7-6
j_call: TRBJ2-7
d_call: -
clone_size: once
cdr3_nt: TGTGCCAGCAGCTTATCGCCGGGCCTTAACTACGAGCAGTACTTC
cdr3_aa: CASSLSPGLNYEQYF

v_call: TRBV7-9
j_call: TRBJ1-2
d_call: -
clone_size: -
cdr3_nt: TGTGCCAGCAGCCCCGGAGGGTACACCTTC
cdr3_aa: CASSPGGYTF

v_call: TRBV7-9
j_call: TRBJ1-4
d_call: -
clone_size: -
cdr3_nt: TGTGCCAGCAGCTTGTCCAGGGAAGGAGAAAAACTGTTTTTT
cdr3_aa: CASSLSREGEKLFF

v_call: TRBV6-5
j_call: TRBJ1-2
d_call: -
clone_size: -
cdr3_nt: TGTGCCAGCAGTTCGCTCAGGGCTCCCTATGGCTACACCTTC
cdr3_aa: CASSSLRAPYGYTF

v_call: TRBV12-3/TRBV12-4
j_call: TRBJ1-1
d_call: -
clone_size: -
cdr3_nt: TGTGCCAGCAGTTTAAATGCCGGCCTAGAAGCTTTCTTT
cdr3_aa: CASSLNAGLEAFF